These 27 T cell receptor beta chains share one sample of origin, sequenced in a study of cytomegalovirus exposure and HLA in healthy donors. The primer mix had 60 Vbeta and 13 Jbeta primers. Sequencing used immunoSEQ multiplex PCR; TCRdb keeps in-frame clones, though not all of them. Of about 160,000 clones listed, roughly 79% are singletons. Sequenced: PBMCs. Source of these receptors: a middle-aged woman in good health and CMV-seronegative.

The chain has TRBV28 and TRBJ1-3, with 8 bases lining up with TRBD1. Germline CDR1 reads MDHEN; CDR2 reads SYDVKM. This CDR3 region has 14 residues. V lost 7 bases, J lost 0 bases, and 2 bases stayed unmatched. DNA of the CDR3: TGTGCCAGCACCCAGGGGGCCTCTGGAAACACCATATATTTT. Amino acids: CASTQGASGNTIYF.

V is TRBV4-1 and J is TRBJ2-2, with TRBD2 matching over 7 bases. Germline values: CDR1 MGHRA, CDR2 YSYEKL. The CDR3 sequence is 17 residues long. V trimming: 5 bases; J trimming: 1 base; junction bases outside the gene matches: 10. CDR3 nucleotides: TGCGCCAGCAGCTGGGGGGGTCGCCCGGAGAACACCGGGGAGCTGTTTTTT. Translation: CASSWGGRPENTGELFF.

The chain combines TRBV28 with TRBJ2-7; TRBD2 aligns across 11 bases. Germline CDR1 reads MDHEN; CDR2 reads SYDVKM. J was trimmed by 5 bases and V by 3 bases; bases with no gene match: 0. The CDR3 sequence is 13 residues long. This chain's CDR3 is CASSLGLADEQYF. CDR3 nucleotide sequence: TGTGCCAGCAGTTTGGGACTAGCGGACGAGCAGTACTTC.

This clone occurred a few times. The rearrangement uses TRBV5-4 and TRBJ2-1, with 8 positions matching TRBD2. Trimming took 0 bases from V and 7 from J; bases not matched to a gene: 12. CDR1 SGHNT and CDR2 YYREEE come from the germline V gene (reference sequence). CDR3 length: 17 residues. The CDR3 here is CASSLDGLAGPVNEQFF. The CDR3 bases are TGTGCCAGCAGCTTGGACGGGCTAGCGGGTCCTGTGAATGAGCAGTTCTTC.

The DNA for the CDR3 is TGTGCCAGCAGCGGTACAGGGGGTTTTAACACTGAAGCTTTCTTT. It is translated as CASSGTGGFNTEAFF. The chain recombines TRBV5-6 with TRBJ1-1, with 8 positions matching TRBD1. The CDR3 runs to 15 residues. Germline lookup yields CDR1 SGHDT and CDR2 YYEEEE. The J segment lost 2 bases and the V segment lost 4 bases, leaving 7 bases of the junction unmatched.

The chain joins TRBV19 to TRBJ2-6; possibly TRBD1 for D (5 bases). V lost 6 bases to trimming and J lost 7 bases, with 22 bases between them. CDR3 length equals 17 residues. CDR1 is LNHDA and CDR2 is SQIVND in the germline V gene (reference sequence). The CDR3 coding sequence is TGTGCCAGTAGGGAGACAGTTCGAACTCTGGGCGCCAACGTCCTGACTTTC. Its protein product is CASRETVRTLGANVLTF.

In this sample, this clone turned up once. The CDR3 loop reads CASSTGGYEQYF. In DNA form, the CDR3 reads TGTGCCAGCAGCACAGGGGGCTACGAGCAGTACTTC. This sequence joins TRBV7-8 and TRBJ2-7; 8 nucleotides align to TRBD1. V dropped 5 bases and J dropped 3; count of bases not matched to a gene: 0. The CDR3 runs to 12 residues. Germline V lookup: CDR1 SGHVS, CDR2 FQNEAQ.

The table lists this clone with a few counts. The chain is built from TRBV5-8 and TRBJ1-1, with a possible D match to TRBD1 (5 bases). Trimming removed 3 bases at V and 7 bases at J, with 19 bases between. This CDR3 comprises 15 residues. Per the germline V gene, CDR1 is SGHTS and CDR2 is YDEGEE. This CDR3 is CASSWRGGSANEAFF. The DNA for the CDR3 is TGTGCCAGCAGCTGGCGGGGGGGTTCGGCTAATGAAGCTTTCTTT.

V gene TRBV18 combines with J gene TRBJ1-5; D might be TRBD1 (5 bases). V was trimmed by 2 bases and J by 5 bases, leaving 16 bases between them. This CDR3 comprises 16 residues. The germline V gene encodes CDR1 KGHSH and CDR2 LQKENI. The CDR3 loop is CASSPNTRGKDQPQHF. The CDR3 DNA reads TGTGCCAGCTCACCAAACACGCGGGGGAAAGATCAGCCCCAGCATTTT.

This chain joins TRBV5-1 and TRBJ2-3, with TRBD1 matching over 7 bases. This CDR3 contains 14 residues. Germline CDR1 SGHRS, CDR2 YFSETQ. The V gene end was trimmed by 7 bases and the J gene end by 5 bases; junction bases not matched to a gene: 10. CDR3 nucleotide sequence: TGCGCCAGCTCCGAGACAGGGTCGAGAGATACGCAGTATTTT. Amino acid sequence: CASSETGSRDTQYF.

The J gene is TRBJ2-3, the V gene TRBV28, with 7 bases identical to TRBD2. The trim removed 0 bases at V and 4 bases at J, leaving 1 base unmatched. CDR1 is MDHEN, CDR2 SYDVKM, per germline. The CDR3 spans 14 residues. Written as DNA, the CDR3 is TGTGCCAGCAGTTTATGGGGAGGGCCAGATACGCAGTATTTT. It is translated as CASSLWGGPDTQYF.

V and J are TRBV5-1 and TRBJ2-3; TRBD2 matches at 7 bases. Germline-derived CDR1 and CDR2 are SGHRS and YFSETQ. The CDR3 extends over 15 amino acids. After removal of 5 bases from V and 2 bases from J, the junction contained 8 bases not matched to a gene. CDR3 sequence (DNA): TGCGCCAGCAGTTTGACTAGCCCGACCACAGATACGCAGTATTTT. It codes for CASSLTSPTTDTQYF.

The chain has TRBV6-1 and TRBJ2-7; possible D gene TRBD2, 7 bases. CDR3 length equals 16 residues. The V end lost 6 bases, the J end lost 7 bases, and 25 bases lay between the germline ends. From germline, CDR1 is MNHNS and CDR2 SASEGT. The CDR3 here is CASSEFIPPQGGEQYF. The DNA of the CDR3 is TGTGCCAGCAGCGAATTCATCCCACCACAGGGAGGGGAGCAGTACTTC.

This clone showed up just a few times. The rearrangement joins TRBV30 to TRBJ2-3, with TRBD1 identical over 9 bases. The CDR3 runs to 19 residues. Germline V gene data show CDR1 as GTSNPN and CDR2 as SVGIG (reference sequence). The CDR3 DNA is TGTTCAATATCAGGAGGGACAGGGTCCTCAAGGGGTTCCGCAGATACGCAGTATTTT. Translating it yields CSISGGTGSSRGSADTQYF.

The V and J genes are TRBV6-5 and TRBJ1-1; weak D call: TRBD1 (6 bases). Germline V gene lookup returns CDR1 MNHEY and CDR2 SVGAGI. The V end was cut by 3 bases, the J end by 3 bases, with 11 bases between. The CDR3 covers 14 residues. The CDR3 region is CASSYRQADTEAFF. The DNA of the CDR3 is TGTGCCAGCAGTTATCGACAGGCTGACACTGAAGCTTTCTTT.

J is TRBJ1-2 and V is TRBV6-1; D is perhaps TRBD1 (5 bases). Germline assignment: CDR1 MNHNS and CDR2 SASEGT. This CDR3 contains 14 residues. V lost 2 bases to trimming and J lost 1 base, with 8 bases between them. CDR3 DNA: TGTGCCAGCAGTGAACTGGGGGGTAACTATGGCTACACCTTC. Its protein is CASSELGGNYGYTF.

V is TRBV27 and J is TRBJ2-3; tentative D call: TRBD1 (6 bases). There are 14 residues in the CDR3. Per the germline V gene, CDR1 is MNHEY and CDR2 is SMNVEV (reference sequence). Trimming pared 4 bases from V and 6 bases from J, leaving 14 bases between. The CDR3 nucleotides read TGTGCCAGCAGTTCGGGTCTACAGGGCGATACGCAGTATTTT. Translating it yields CASSSGLQGDTQYF.

The chain employs TRBV7-8 and TRBJ2-7, with D unclear. The V end was cut by 4 bases, the J end by 0 bases, with 10 bases between. The CDR3 runs to 14 residues. The V gene's germline CDR1 is SGHVS and CDR2 FQNEAQ. The CDR3 sequence is CASSSRILSYEQYF. The DNA of the CDR3 is TGTGCCAGCAGCTCCAGGATCCTCTCCTACGAGCAGTACTTC. The full variable domain, rest sourced from reference TRBV7-8 and TRBJ2-7, is GAGVSQSPRYKVAKRGQDVALRCDPISGHVSLFWYQQALGQGPEFLTYFQNEAQLDKSGLPSDRFFAERPEGSVSTLKIQRTQQEDSAVYLCASSSRILSYEQYFGPGTRLTVT.

The chain is built from TRBV14 and TRBJ2-3, with D tentatively TRBD1 (6 bases). The V end was cut by 4 bases, the J end by 1 base, with 18 bases between. Per the germline V gene, CDR1 is SGHDN and CDR2 is FVKESK. The CDR3 sequence is 17 residues long. As DNA, the CDR3 is TGTGCCAGCAGCCGGACTGCACAGGGAGTCGGCACAGATACGCAGTATTTT. This translates into CASSRTAQGVGTDTQYF.

The rearrangement uses TRBV5-1 and TRBJ2-2; D might be TRBD2 (6 bases). The germline V gene has CDR1 SGHRS and CDR2 YFSETQ. V was clipped by 5 bases and J by 2 bases, with 16 bases between them. The CDR3 covers 16 residues. CDR3 protein: CASRGSGTENTGELFF. The CDR3 DNA is TGCGCCAGCAGGGGGTCCGGGACTGAAAACACCGGGGAGCTGTTTTTT.

The chain uses TRBV18 and TRBJ2-5; TRBD1 matches at 9 bases. V gave up 2 bases and J gave up 5 bases; unmatched junction bases: 3. CDR1 is KGHSH and CDR2 is LQKENI in the germline V gene. This CDR3 contains 14 residues. DNA of the CDR3: TGTGCCAGCTCACCAGACAGGGGGGACGAGACCCAGTACTTC. It encodes CASSPDRGDETQYF.

The chain recombines TRBV30 with TRBJ1-2, with D hard to call. In germline, CDR1 is GTSNPN, CDR2 SVGIG (reference sequence). CDR3 length: 12 amino acids. Trimming removed 2 bases from V and 4 bases from J, with 8 bases in between. CDR3 DNA sequence: TGTGCCTGGAGTTCGAACAGCTATGGCTACACCTTC. The encoded protein is CAWSSNSYGYTF. Full variable domain (missing parts from reference TRBV30 and TRBJ1-2): SQTIHQWPATLVQPVGSPLSLECTVEGTSNPNLYWYRQAAGRGLQLLFYSVGIGQISSEVPQNLSASRPQDRQFILSSKKLLLSDSGFYLCAWSSNSYGYTFGSGTRLTVV.

The CDR3 bases are TGTGCCAGTAGTATCAGGGCCTCCTCCTACGAGCAGTACTTC. The encoded protein is CASSIRASSYEQYF. J is TRBJ2-7 and V is TRBV19; D is perhaps TRBD1 (5 bases). Trimming took off 3 bases at V and 0 bases at J, with 9 bases between the two ends. This CDR3 has 14 residues. CDR1 is LNHDA, CDR2 SQIVND, per germline (reference sequence).

This clone was recorded once. The chain employs TRBV4-1 and TRBJ2-3; TRBD2 matches 10 bases. Germline CDR1 MGHRA, CDR2 YSYEKL. CDR3 length: 15 residues. J lost 1 base, V lost 4 bases, and 2 bases had no gene match. The CDR3 sequence: CASSRGTSGTDTQYF. In DNA, the CDR3 is TGCGCCAGCAGCCGAGGGACTAGCGGCACAGATACGCAGTATTTT.

The chain uses TRBV5-1 and TRBJ2-5; TRBD1 aligns across 7 bases. V was pared by 0 bases and J by 4 bases, with 6 bases of the junction left unmatched. Germline V gene sequence: CDR1 SGHRS, CDR2 YFSETQ. The CDR3 length is 15 residues. The DNA of the CDR3 is TGCGCCAGCAGCTTGGGAAGGGACAGCCGAGAGACCCAGTACTTC. As protein: CASSLGRDSRETQYF.

The J gene is TRBJ2-1, the V gene TRBV5-1, with TRBD1 as a possible D gene (5 bases). The V gene's germline CDR1 is SGHRS and CDR2 YFSETQ. The CDR3 runs 14 residues. V lost 4 bases to trimming and J lost 5 bases, with 13 bases between them. The DNA for the CDR3 is TGCGCCAGCAGCCTCTTGGGGCAGAACAATGAGCAGTTCTTC. Its translation is CASSLLGQNNEQFF.

The chain couples TRBV5-6 to TRBJ1-5, with a weak D call TRBD1 (6 bases). Germline CDR1 reads SGHDT; CDR2 reads YYEEEE. There are 15 residues in the CDR3. V was trimmed by 2 bases and J by 3 bases, leaving 12 bases between them. Here the CDR3 DNA reads TGTGCCAGCAGCTTACGAGGACAGTACAATCAGCCCCAGCATTTT. It specifies CASSLRGQYNQPQHF.